This TCR beta chain was recovered during a study of blood T cell repertoires in COVID-19. Across the study: From the United States, Italy and Spain came samples of acute and convalescent COVID-19. The cDNA or gDNA used as material had been derived from T cells, B-cell-depleted T cells, or PBMCs.

The CDR3 is 16 amino acids. V lost 4 bases, J lost 5 bases, and 20 bases lay in between. Germline V gives CDR1 MNHEY, CDR2 SVGAGI. Authors' data handling: Amplification with reference gene primers provided the estimates of nucleated cell counts. TCRdb keeps only in-frame clones here, not all; method: immunoSEQ multiplex PCR. V, J and clone size were drawn from that table, and D and trimming were deduced from the DNA. The sample lists under 300,000 clones; roughly 80% were seen once. Sequenced input: peripheral blood. The receptor comes from a woman between 18 and 29 years old with acute or convalescent COVID-19. The rearrangement links TRBV6-5 to TRBJ2-5; TRBD1 is a possible D gene (6 bases). CDR3 protein: CASSSGTQHNGETQYF. The CDR3 bases are TGTGCCAGCAGTTCCGGGACACAACATAATGGGGAGACCCAGTACTTC.